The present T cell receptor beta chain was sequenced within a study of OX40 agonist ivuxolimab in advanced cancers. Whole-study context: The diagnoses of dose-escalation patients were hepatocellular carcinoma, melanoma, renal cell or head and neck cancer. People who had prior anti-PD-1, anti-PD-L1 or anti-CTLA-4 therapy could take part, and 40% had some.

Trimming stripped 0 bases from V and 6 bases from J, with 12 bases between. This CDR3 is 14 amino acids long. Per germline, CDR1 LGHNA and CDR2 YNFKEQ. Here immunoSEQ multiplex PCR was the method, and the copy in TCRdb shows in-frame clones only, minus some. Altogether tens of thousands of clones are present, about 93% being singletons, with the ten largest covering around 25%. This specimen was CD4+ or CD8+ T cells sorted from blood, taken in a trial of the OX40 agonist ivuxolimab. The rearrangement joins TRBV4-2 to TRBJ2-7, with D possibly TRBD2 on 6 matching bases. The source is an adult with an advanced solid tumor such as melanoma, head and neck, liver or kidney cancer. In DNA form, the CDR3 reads TGTGCCAGCAGCCAAGATACGGGAGTATTCGAGCAGTACTTC. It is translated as CASSQDTGVFEQYF.